A selection of T cell receptor beta chains follows, all from one sample in a study of T cells in Graves' hyperthyroidism and ophthalmopathy. Each CDR3 protein gets one entry after TCRdb re-called the multiplex PCR reads with MiXCR. The data contain fewer than 350,000 distinct CDR3 sequences, roughly 20% of them singletons. The sequencing input was blood. Receptors were obtained from a woman aged 45-65 years with Graves' hyperthyroidism. Each CDR3 is given with its conserved first and last residue. The D gene is left open where the match is weak. The size of a clone is reported for some rows only, either as once, few or many, or as a class for expanded clones.

cdr3_length	clone_size	v_call	j_call	d_call	cdr3_nt	cdr3_aa
14	NA	TRBV20-1	TRBJ1-5	TRBD1	TGCAGTGCTCCGACAGGGGGTGGCAATCAGCCCCAGCATTTT	CSAPTGGGNQPQHF
17	few	TRBV12-3/TRBV12-4	TRBJ2-5	TRBD2	TGTGCCAGCAGTTTTGGGTTCAAGCGGGGGGGCAAAGAGACCCAGTACTTC	CASSFGFKRGGKETQYF
15	NA	TRBV6-2/TRBV6-3	TRBJ1-2	NA	TGTGCCAGCAGTTACCTATCAACAGGGCGAGAAGGCTACACCTTC	CASSYLSTGREGYTF
16	many	TRBV18	TRBJ2-3	NA	TGTGCCTCCGACCAGCTAGGGGGTGGTGCGACAGATACGCAGTATTTT	CASDQLGGGATDTQYF
13	once	TRBV15	TRBJ1-1	NA	TGTGCCACCAGCAGCCAACAGAACACTGAAGCTTTCTTT	CATSSQQNTEAFF
21	NA	TRBV12-3/TRBV12-4	TRBJ2-6	NA	TGTGCCAGCAGTACCACCTTGGGGGGACCTTCCCTTCCCTCTGGGGCCAACGTCCTGACTTTC	CASSTTLGGPSLPSGANVLTF
16	many	TRBV6-2/TRBV6-3	TRBJ1-1	NA	TGTGCCAGCAGTACGCCTCCGGGACCTCAGGGAGGTGAAGCTTTCTTT	CASSTPPGPQGGEAFF
15	many	TRBV6-6	TRBJ1-5	NA	TGTGCCAGCAGTTACAGGGAGGACAGCAATCAGCCCCAGCATTTT	CASSYREDSNQPQHF
16	many	TRBV5-1	TRBJ2-2	TRBD1	TGCGCCAGCAGCTCTGACAGGGGGGCTAACACCGGGGAGCTGTTTTTT	CASSSDRGANTGELFF
12	many	TRBV20-1	TRBJ2-7	NA	TGCAGTGCTGACGAAGACAAGGCCGAGCAGTACTTC	CSADEDKAEQYF
15	few	TRBV2	TRBJ1-5	NA	TGTGCCAGCAGTGACTCTGGGCAGGGTTGGCAGCCCCAGCATTTT	CASSDSGQGWQPQHF
13	many	TRBV10-2	TRBJ1-2	NA	TGCGCCAGCAGTGAAGAGGCGTCCTATGGCTACACCTTC	CASSEEASYGYTF
17	many	TRBV28	TRBJ2-7	TRBD2	TGTGCCAGCAGTTTCGGACTAGCGGGACCAAGCTCCTACGAGCAGTACTTC	CASSFGLAGPSSYEQYF
16	many	TRBV27	TRBJ1-1	TRBD1	TGTGCCAGCAGTCTCACCCCCTGGACAGGGGGGACTGAAGCTTTCTTT	CASSLTPWTGGTEAFF
14	medium-sized	TRBV7-9	TRBJ1-4	TRBD1	TGTGCCAGCAGCTTAGTTGGGACAGATGAAAAACTGTTTTTT	CASSLVGTDEKLFF
14	NA	TRBV9	TRBJ1-6	NA	TGTGCCAGCAGCGTCTCTAGCGGTAATTCACCCCTCCACTTT	CASSVSSGNSPLHF
16	few	TRBV28	TRBJ1-2	NA	TGTGCCAGCAACTTTGGACCTTTAAGTCGGGACTATGGCTACACCTTC	CASNFGPLSRDYGYTF
14	many	TRBV3-1	TRBJ2-3	NA	TGTGCCAGCAGAGCAGACAGGAGCACAGATACGCAGTATTTT	CASRADRSTDTQYF
12	many	TRBV12-3/TRBV12-4	TRBJ1-1	NA	TGTGCCAGCAGACGTTCGAACACTGAAGCTTTCTTT	CASRRSNTEAFF
16	NA	TRBV2	TRBJ2-5	TRBD2	TGTGCCAGCGGCCCCGGGACTAGCGGGTTTCAAGAGACCCAGTACTTC	CASGPGTSGFQETQYF
13	NA	TRBV12-3/TRBV12-4	TRBJ2-1	NA	TGTGCCAGCAGTCCCCCTAGGAGCCATGAGCAGTTCTTC	CASSPPRSHEQFF
16	NA	TRBV6-2/TRBV6-3	TRBJ2-1	TRBD1	TGTGCCGGCAGCCGTATCAGGACAGGGATTTACAATGAGCAGTTCTTC	CAGSRIRTGIYNEQFF
12	few	TRBV3-1	TRBJ2-7	NA	TGTGCCAGCAGCCAGTTACCCAAGGAGCAGTACTTC	CASSQLPKEQYF
17	many	TRBV12-3/TRBV12-4	TRBJ1-2	TRBD1	TGTGCCAGCAGTCCCAGAACAGGGGGCGACCCTAACTATGGCTACACCTTC	CASSPRTGGDPNYGYTF
14	NA	TRBV10-3	TRBJ2-3	NA	TGTGCCATCAGTGTTGGGCAGCGCACAGATACGCAGTATTTT	CAISVGQRTDTQYF
16	few	TRBV6-1	TRBJ1-1	NA	TGTGCCAGCAGTGAAGAGCACATATACATGAACACTGAAGCTTTCTTT	CASSEEHIYMNTEAFF
13	NA	TRBV29-1	TRBJ2-1	NA	TGCAGCGCCGCAACTAGCTCCTACAATGAGCAGTTCTTC	CSAATSSYNEQFF
18	many	TRBV14	TRBJ2-3	TRBD2	TGTGCCAGCAGCCAAGATTGGTTCGTAGCGGGAGGGCCAGATACGCAGTATTTT	CASSQDWFVAGGPDTQYF
13	NA	TRBV28	TRBJ2-3	NA	TGTGCCAGCAATCAAGGGGTGGCAGATACGCAGTATTTT	CASNQGVADTQYF
16	NA	TRBV27	TRBJ2-3	NA	TGTGCCAGCAGTTTTGGGGGTAACAGACTCACAGATACGCAGTATTTT	CASSFGGNRLTDTQYF
13	NA	TRBV7-6	TRBJ1-1	NA	TGTGCCAGCAGCCCCGACGGGGACACTGAAGCTTTCTTT	CASSPDGDTEAFF
14	few	TRBV4-2	TRBJ2-5	NA	TGTGCCAGCAGCCAGATCGGGAGTGCGGAGACCCAGTACTTC	CASSQIGSAETQYF
15	NA	TRBV18	TRBJ1-2	NA	TGTGCCAGCTCACCGGGTGTAGGGTGGGACTATGGCTACACCTTC	CASSPGVGWDYGYTF
14	few	TRBV19	TRBJ2-3	NA	TGTGCCAGTACCGATCCGGGCAGCACAGATACGCAGTATTTT	CASTDPGSTDTQYF
15	many	TRBV6-1	TRBJ2-1	NA	TGTGCCAGCAGTGAAGCACACTCACAGCCAAATGAGCAGTTCTTC	CASSEAHSQPNEQFF
15	NA	TRBV2	TRBJ2-1	TRBD2	TGTGCCAGCAGCACCATAGCGGGGGGGCGGAATGAGCAGTTCTTC	CASSTIAGGRNEQFF
14	NA	TRBV7-9	TRBJ1-6	NA	TGTGCCAGCAGCCTTTCGGACAAAAATTCACCCCTCCACTTT	CASSLSDKNSPLHF
16	many	TRBV11-2	TRBJ1-2	NA	TGTGCCAGCAGCTCGAGGCGCAGGGGTGGTGACTATGGCTACACCTTC	CASSSRRRGGDYGYTF
13	NA	TRBV12-3/TRBV12-4	TRBJ2-5	NA	TGTGCCAGCACCGGCCGGGCCTGGGAGACCCAGTACTTC	CASTGRAWETQYF
13	many	TRBV20-1	TRBJ2-3	NA	TGCAGTGCTAGTTCAGCCAGCACAGATACGCAGTATTTT	CSASSASTDTQYF
16	few	TRBV11-3	TRBJ2-3	NA	TGTGCCAGCAGTGCCCACCCGCACGGGGGCACAGATACGCAGTATTTT	CASSAHPHGGTDTQYF
16	few	TRBV19	TRBJ2-1	NA	TGTGCCAGTAGTAGACTAGGGACCCGTCGCGATGATGAGCAGTTCTTC	CASSRLGTRRDDEQFF
16	few	TRBV5-8	TRBJ1-2	NA	TGTGCCAGCAGCCCTAATATGGACCGGCGCTTAGATGGCTACACCTTC	CASSPNMDRRLDGYTF
18	NA	TRBV7-8	TRBJ2-3	TRBD2	TGTGCCAGCAGCTTACCCCCCTTAGCGGGAGGCGGCACAGATACGCAGTATTTT	CASSLPPLAGGGTDTQYF
15	few	TRBV28	TRBJ2-3	TRBD1	TGTGCCAGCAGTTTGCCGGACAGGGTCACAGATACGCAGTATTTT	CASSLPDRVTDTQYF
12	many	TRBV28	TRBJ2-7	NA	TGTGCCAGCACGGGGTATCCCTACGAGCAGTACTTC	CASTGYPYEQYF
16	few	TRBV9	TRBJ2-2	TRBD2	TGTGCCAGCAGCGATACTTACGGGGGGGCGACCGGGGAGCTGTTTTTT	CASSDTYGGATGELFF
12	many	TRBV29-1	TRBJ1-2	NA	TGCAGCGTTGATGACCTGCCCTATGGCTACACCTTC	CSVDDLPYGYTF
15	NA	TRBV3-1	TRBJ2-5	TRBD1	TGTGCCAGCAGCCAAGATAGTGACAGGGGCGAGGCCCAGTACTTC	CASSQDSDRGEAQYF
15	NA	TRBV29-1	TRBJ2-5	TRBD1	TGCAGCGTTGAAGGGGGGACAGGGGGGGTAGAGACCCAGTACTTC	CSVEGGTGGVETQYF
15	many	TRBV12-3/TRBV12-4	TRBJ1-1	NA	TGTGCCAGCAGCCTGGTGGGGGGGCGCCCCACTGAAGCTTTCTTT	CASSLVGGRPTEAFF
15	NA	TRBV27	TRBJ1-4	NA	TGTGCCAGCAGTCCGGGGGCAGGGATAAATGAAAAACTGTTTTTT	CASSPGAGINEKLFF
15	NA	TRBV5-1	TRBJ2-5	TRBD1	TGCGCCAGCAGCACCGGGACAGACCGTGGGGAGACCCAGTACTTC	CASSTGTDRGETQYF